This TCR beta chain appears in the sequencing data of a study of T cells in Graves' hyperthyroidism and ophthalmopathy. A few counts support this clonotype. Its antigen is not identified. At one end the junction does not follow the germline gene, possibly because of a read error. Template material for amplifying TCR beta CDR3 regions consisted of RNA transcripts. When the TCR CDR3 underwent first-round RT-PCR, the HTBI primer set was used. TCRdb recomputed calls from the multiplex PCR reads with MiXCR, one row per CDR3 protein. The table shows more than 500,000 distinct CDR3 sequences, with about 15% occurring only once. Regarding the study as a whole: Ophthalmopathy was distinguished from stable hyperthyroidism by 13 V-J signatures. Most clonotypes expanded in thyroid above 0.001 were likewise present in blood.

In the ophthalmopathy cohort, Clinical Activity Score was at least 3, NOSPECS grade at least 4, and duration under 3 months. Clinical symptoms, serum thyroxine and TRAb, thyroid ultrasound and orbital computed tomography together formed the diagnostic basis. Sequenced material: blood. The clonotype comes from a middle-aged woman with Graves' ophthalmopathy.

This CDR3 reads CASTRTWDSSYNSPLHF. CDR3 DNA sequence: TGCGCCAGCACTAGGACCTGGGACAGCTCCTATAATTCACCCCTCCACTTT. V gene TRBV6-1 combines with J gene TRBJ1-6; 7 bases are shared with TRBD1. The CDR3 is 17 amino acids. Germline loops: CDR1 MNHNS, CDR2 SASEGT.